This T cell receptor beta chain was sequenced during a study of CD8 T cells in Susac syndrome. With random hexamers, roughly 0.45 to 1 ug RNA was reverse transcribed. From the immunoSEQ multiplex PCR reads, TCRdb called clonotypes with MiXCR, one entry per CDR3 protein. The sample lists 250,000 to 300,000 distinct CDR3 sequences, about 91% occurring once. Sequencing of TCR beta was carried out in blood CD8+ and CD4+ T cells. In contrast to the negatively isolated CD8+ and CD4+ T cells, TEMRA cells were FACS-enriched. V was clipped by 6 bases and J by 8 bases, with 10 bases between them. Germline V lookup: CDR1 SEHNR, CDR2 FQNEAQ (reference sequence). The CDR3 consists of 11 residues.

The TCR originated in a human donor with multiple sclerosis. The chain couples TRBV7-9 to TRBJ1-2; D gene unclear. The sequenced sample was CD8+ T cells from PBMCs. The CDR3 protein is CASRFVSGYTF. As DNA, the CDR3 is TGTGCCAGCAGATTTGTGTCAGGCTACACCTTC.